This T cell receptor (beta chain) is drawn from a study of beta chain features in type 1 diabetes. For the study at large: Examination of sorted cells across all samples involved around 99 million cells.

Expressed TCRB transcripts were sequenced because the isolated RNA had all been reverse transcribed beforehand. Repertoires were generated with immunoSEQ multiplex PCR, while TCRdb's copy carries only in-frame clones and drops some. Of around 150,000 clones detected, about 9% appear once; the ten largest clones hold around 0.5%. About this clone: Its antigen remains unknown.

Based on CD45RO/CCR7/CD25/CD127/CD95/CD27, CD4+ regulatory, stem cell-like memory, naive and central memory cells were sorted. Whole-study findings and limits: In all four CD4+ subsets, TCRB CDR3 length was significantly, moderately reduced in type 1 diabetes. Type 1 diabetes patients had VDJ junctions that carried fewer insertions and more deletions. Patients showed naive, central memory and Treg TCRB repertoires that appeared more similar than those of healthy donors.

Sequenced input: central memory CD4+ T cells from blood. The sequence was collected from a woman under 30 with type 1 diabetes.

DNA for the CDR3: TGTGCCAGCAGCTTACAGTACGAGCAGTACTTC. Amino acids: CASSLQYEQYF. V is TRBV11-2 and J is TRBJ2-7; D uncertain. V shed 2 bases and J shed 4 bases, with 3 bases lying between them. The CDR3 extends over 11 amino acids. From germline, CDR1 is SGHAT and CDR2 FQNNGV.